A selection of T cell receptor beta chains follows, all from one sample in a study of shared clonotypes between healthy human individuals. Here immunoSEQ multiplex PCR was the method, and the copy in TCRdb shows in-frame clones only, minus some. This table has approximately 1.4 million clones, nearly 99% appearing once. Sequencing input: naive CD4+ T cells sorted from blood. The receptor source for this set is a man aged 25 to 40 in good health. Both conserved end residues are part of each CDR3. Each record gives: clone size, D gene, V gene, J gene, CDR3 length, CDR3 DNA, CDR3 protein. A D gene is named only where the DNA matches it firmly. Expanded clones get a size class; other rows say once, few or many, or leave the size out.

clone size: once; D gene: -; V gene: TRBV5-5; J gene: TRBJ1-1; CDR3 length: 15; CDR3 DNA: TGTGCCAGCAGCTTTTTCGCAGTACCAAACACTGAAGCTTTCTTT; CDR3 protein: CASSFFAVPNTEAFF
clone size: -; D gene: TRBD2; V gene: TRBV2; J gene: TRBJ2-1; CDR3 length: 12; CDR3 DNA: TGTGCCAGCCGGGGGGACCACAATGAGCAGTTCTTC; CDR3 protein: CASRGDHNEQFF
clone size: -; D gene: TRBD2; V gene: TRBV4-1; J gene: TRBJ2-7; CDR3 length: 13; CDR3 DNA: TGCGCCAGCAGCCATGAGGGAGGGTACGAGCAGTACTTC; CDR3 protein: CASSHEGGYEQYF
clone size: -; D gene: -; V gene: TRBV5-5; J gene: TRBJ1-4; CDR3 length: 16; CDR3 DNA: TGTGCCAGCAGCCAAGAGTTGATCCTCTCCCAAGACAAACTGTTTTTT; CDR3 protein: CASSQELILSQDKLFF
clone size: -; D gene: -; V gene: TRBV5-5; J gene: TRBJ2-2; CDR3 length: 14; CDR3 DNA: TGTGCCAGCAGCTTAGGGGGTAACTACGGGGAGCTGTTTTTT; CDR3 protein: CASSLGGNYGELFF
clone size: -; D gene: TRBD1; V gene: TRBV7-6; J gene: TRBJ1-1; CDR3 length: 15; CDR3 DNA: TGTGCCAGCAGCTTAAAAGTGGGACAGGGGTCGGTAGCTTTCTTT; CDR3 protein: CASSLKVGQGSVAFF
clone size: once; D gene: -; V gene: TRBV9; J gene: TRBJ2-7; CDR3 length: 14; CDR3 DNA: TGTGCCAGCAGCGTAAGGGGTGCGTCCGACGAGCAGTACTTC; CDR3 protein: CASSVRGASDEQYF
clone size: -; D gene: -; V gene: TRBV29-1; J gene: TRBJ1-3; CDR3 length: 13; CDR3 DNA: TGCAGCGTTGAGACCCTCTCTGGAAACACCATATATTTT; CDR3 protein: CSVETLSGNTIYF
clone size: -; D gene: -; V gene: TRBV19; J gene: TRBJ1-2; CDR3 length: 14; CDR3 DNA: TGTGCCAGTAGTGGTCAGGTGGGACCTTATGGCTACACCTTC; CDR3 protein: CASSGQVGPYGYTF
clone size: -; D gene: -; V gene: TRBV18; J gene: TRBJ2-1; CDR3 length: 17; CDR3 DNA: TGTGCCAGCTCACCACGAAACCTCAGGGGATCGTACAATGAGCAGTTCTTC; CDR3 protein: CASSPRNLRGSYNEQFF
clone size: -; D gene: TRBD2; V gene: TRBV9; J gene: TRBJ2-7; CDR3 length: 16; CDR3 DNA: TGTGCCAGCAGCCCCTCCCGTGGGCGGGAGAGTAACGAGCAGTACTTC; CDR3 protein: CASSPSRGRESNEQYF
clone size: -; D gene: -; V gene: TRBV29-1; J gene: TRBJ2-4; CDR3 length: 14; CDR3 DNA: TGCAGCGTTGTGACAAACTGGGCCAAAAACATTCAGTACTTC; CDR3 protein: CSVVTNWAKNIQYF
clone size: -; D gene: TRBD1; V gene: TRBV6-6; J gene: TRBJ2-7; CDR3 length: 13; CDR3 DNA: TGTGCCAGCAGCAAAGACAGGGTGGGCGAGCAGTACTTC; CDR3 protein: CASSKDRVGEQYF
clone size: -; D gene: TRBD2; V gene: TRBV10-1; J gene: TRBJ2-1; CDR3 length: 16; CDR3 DNA: TGCGCCAGCAGGACGACTAGCGGGAGGGCCTCCTCCGAGCAGTTCTTC; CDR3 protein: CASRTTSGRASSEQFF
clone size: -; D gene: -; V gene: TRBV5-1; J gene: TRBJ2-7; CDR3 length: 14; CDR3 DNA: TGCGCCAGCAGCTATGGAGGACCCTCCTACGAGCAGTACTTC; CDR3 protein: CASSYGGPSYEQYF
clone size: -; D gene: -; V gene: TRBV29-1; J gene: TRBJ1-2; CDR3 length: 12; CDR3 DNA: TGCAGCGTTGAGCGGAAAGGGTATGGCTACACCTTC; CDR3 protein: CSVERKGYGYTF
clone size: -; D gene: -; V gene: TRBV19; J gene: TRBJ2-1; CDR3 length: 14; CDR3 DNA: TGTGCCAGTAGTATAGGTATTGGGTACAATGAGCAGTTCTTC; CDR3 protein: CASSIGIGYNEQFF
clone size: -; D gene: -; V gene: TRBV5-6; J gene: TRBJ2-7; CDR3 length: 15; CDR3 DNA: TGTGCCAGCAGCTTGGGTCGGGGACTGAACAGAGAGCAGTACTTC; CDR3 protein: CASSLGRGLNREQYF
clone size: -; D gene: -; V gene: TRBV5-5; J gene: TRBJ2-1; CDR3 length: 16; CDR3 DNA: TGTGCCAGCAGCCGAACGACAGACCTCGGTTACAATGAGCAGTTCTTC; CDR3 protein: CASSRTTDLGYNEQFF
clone size: -; D gene: -; V gene: TRBV10-3; J gene: TRBJ2-7; CDR3 length: 13; CDR3 DNA: TGTGCCATCAGTGAGTACGGGGCGGGCGAGCAGTACTTC; CDR3 protein: CAISEYGAGEQYF
clone size: -; D gene: -; V gene: TRBV11-2; J gene: TRBJ2-5; CDR3 length: 16; CDR3 DNA: TGTGCCAGCAGCCTCTTCCTAGACGCTGACGGGGAGACCCAGTACTTC; CDR3 protein: CASSLFLDADGETQYF
clone size: -; D gene: TRBD1; V gene: TRBV5-1; J gene: TRBJ1-4; CDR3 length: 16; CDR3 DNA: TGCGCCAGCAGCACGGGACCGGGACAGGGTAATGAAAAACTGTTTTTT; CDR3 protein: CASSTGPGQGNEKLFF
clone size: -; D gene: TRBD2; V gene: TRBV10-3; J gene: TRBJ2-1; CDR3 length: 14; CDR3 DNA: TGTGCCATCAGCACGGGACTAGCCTACAATGAGCAGTTCTTC; CDR3 protein: CAISTGLAYNEQFF
clone size: -; D gene: -; V gene: TRBV10-3; J gene: TRBJ2-7; CDR3 length: 13; CDR3 DNA: TGTGCCATCATGGGGGATAGCTCCTACGAGCAGTACTTC; CDR3 protein: CAIMGDSSYEQYF
clone size: -; D gene: -; V gene: TRBV7-6; J gene: TRBJ2-2; CDR3 length: 14; CDR3 DNA: TGTGCCAGCAGCTTAGGACAAGTCACCGGGGAGCTGTTTTTT; CDR3 protein: CASSLGQVTGELFF
clone size: once; D gene: -; V gene: TRBV2; J gene: TRBJ2-5; CDR3 length: 14; CDR3 DNA: TGTGCCAGCAGTGAGTACGGGATCCAAGAGACCCAGTACTTC; CDR3 protein: CASSEYGIQETQYF
clone size: -; D gene: -; V gene: TRBV10-3; J gene: TRBJ1-2; CDR3 length: 13; CDR3 DNA: TGTGCCATCAGTGAGGGACAAAACTATGGCTACACCTTC; CDR3 protein: CAISEGQNYGYTF
clone size: -; D gene: TRBD1; V gene: TRBV5-6; J gene: TRBJ2-1; CDR3 length: 17; CDR3 DNA: TGTGCCAGCAGCTTGGGACTCCGGGACAGGGATCACAATGAGCAGTTCTTC; CDR3 protein: CASSLGLRDRDHNEQFF
clone size: once; D gene: -; V gene: TRBV28; J gene: TRBJ1-5; CDR3 length: 15; CDR3 DNA: TGTGCCAGCACCTGGGGCGGGGCTAGCAATCAGCCCCAGCATTTT; CDR3 protein: CASTWGGASNQPQHF
clone size: -; D gene: -; V gene: TRBV5-4; J gene: TRBJ2-7; CDR3 length: 12; CDR3 DNA: TGTGCCAGCATCAGTCCATCCTACGAGCAGTACTTC; CDR3 protein: CASISPSYEQYF
clone size: -; D gene: -; V gene: TRBV7-7; J gene: TRBJ2-5; CDR3 length: 14; CDR3 DNA: TGTGCTAGCAGCTTGGGGACTGGAAAAGAGACCCAGTACTTC; CDR3 protein: CASSLGTGKETQYF
clone size: -; D gene: TRBD2; V gene: TRBV4-2; J gene: TRBJ2-1; CDR3 length: 18; CDR3 DNA: TGTGCCAGCAGCTACCGGAGGGAACTAGCGGGAGATGGGAATGAGCAGTTCTTC; CDR3 protein: CASSYRRELAGDGNEQFF
clone size: -; D gene: -; V gene: TRBV14; J gene: TRBJ2-3; CDR3 length: 15; CDR3 DNA: TGTGCCAGCAGCCAGGTGGGGATTAGCACAGATACGCAGTATTTT; CDR3 protein: CASSQVGISTDTQYF
clone size: -; D gene: TRBD2; V gene: TRBV4-3; J gene: TRBJ2-7; CDR3 length: 16; CDR3 DNA: TGCGCCAGCAGCGGAAGGACTAGCGGGACGACCTACGAGCAGTACTTC; CDR3 protein: CASSGRTSGTTYEQYF
clone size: -; D gene: TRBD1; V gene: TRBV18; J gene: TRBJ1-2; CDR3 length: 14; CDR3 DNA: TGTGCCAGCTCACCGACGACAGGGACCCATGGCTACACCTTC; CDR3 protein: CASSPTTGTHGYTF
clone size: -; D gene: TRBD1; V gene: TRBV10-3; J gene: TRBJ2-3; CDR3 length: 16; CDR3 DNA: TGTGCCATCAGTCTACAGGGGGCCTCTAGCACAGATACGCAGTATTTT; CDR3 protein: CAISLQGASSTDTQYF
clone size: -; D gene: TRBD1; V gene: TRBV19; J gene: TRBJ1-1; CDR3 length: 17; CDR3 DNA: TGTGCCAGTAGTGCCTGGGACAGACGTACCATGAACACTGAAGCTTTCTTT; CDR3 protein: CASSAWDRRTMNTEAFF
clone size: -; D gene: TRBD1; V gene: TRBV10-3; J gene: TRBJ2-3; CDR3 length: 14; CDR3 DNA: TGTGCCCTGCAGCGGGACAGGGACACAGATACGCAGTATTTT; CDR3 protein: CALQRDRDTDTQYF
clone size: once; D gene: -; V gene: TRBV15; J gene: TRBJ1-1; CDR3 length: 13; CDR3 DNA: TGTGCCACCAGCTCCCGTTCCGGCGGTGGAGCTTTCTTT; CDR3 protein: CATSSRSGGGAFF
clone size: -; D gene: -; V gene: TRBV28; J gene: TRBJ2-1; CDR3 length: 18; CDR3 DNA: TGTGCCAGCAGTTTTGGCGGCCGCGGGAAAAGCTCCTACAATGAGCAGTTCTTC; CDR3 protein: CASSFGGRGKSSYNEQFF
clone size: -; D gene: -; V gene: TRBV27; J gene: TRBJ2-5; CDR3 length: 11; CDR3 DNA: TGTGCCAGCAGCACACAAGAGACCCAGTACTTC; CDR3 protein: CASSTQETQYF
clone size: once; D gene: -; V gene: TRBV5-1; J gene: TRBJ2-1; CDR3 length: 14; CDR3 DNA: TGCGCCAGCACGATCACCTTGGCCGTAAATGAGCAGTTCTTC; CDR3 protein: CASTITLAVNEQFF
clone size: -; D gene: TRBD2; V gene: TRBV6-6; J gene: TRBJ2-7; CDR3 length: 16; CDR3 DNA: TGTGCCAGGGGGGGGAAATACAGGTTCAACGACTACGAGCAGTACTTC; CDR3 protein: CARGGKYRFNDYEQYF
clone size: -; D gene: TRBD1; V gene: TRBV5-1; J gene: TRBJ2-1; CDR3 length: 15; CDR3 DNA: TGCGCCAGCAGCTCCGGGACAGGGGATTACAATGAGCAGTTCTTC; CDR3 protein: CASSSGTGDYNEQFF
clone size: once; D gene: -; V gene: TRBV5-1; J gene: TRBJ2-1; CDR3 length: 13; CDR3 DNA: TGCGCCAGCAGCTTGGTGACCAACAATGAGCAGTTCTTC; CDR3 protein: CASSLVTNNEQFF
clone size: -; D gene: -; V gene: TRBV18; J gene: TRBJ1-2; CDR3 length: 15; CDR3 DNA: TGTGCCAGCTCACCATCAACAGGTACTGACTATGGCTACACCTTC; CDR3 protein: CASSPSTGTDYGYTF
clone size: -; D gene: TRBD2; V gene: TRBV13; J gene: TRBJ2-1; CDR3 length: 14; CDR3 DNA: TGTGCCAGCAGCTTAAGACTAGCAGTTAATGAGCAGTTCTTC; CDR3 protein: CASSLRLAVNEQFF
clone size: -; D gene: TRBD1; V gene: TRBV10-3; J gene: TRBJ1-2; CDR3 length: 14; CDR3 DNA: TGTGCCATCAGTGGGGACAGGGATAGGGTTGGCTACACCTTC; CDR3 protein: CAISGDRDRVGYTF
clone size: -; D gene: TRBD1; V gene: TRBV5-4; J gene: TRBJ2-3; CDR3 length: 14; CDR3 DNA: TGTGCCAGCAGCGCCCGGGACAGAGAGGATACGCAGTATTTT; CDR3 protein: CASSARDREDTQYF
clone size: -; D gene: -; V gene: TRBV4-3; J gene: TRBJ2-1; CDR3 length: 14; CDR3 DNA: TGCGCCAGCAGCCAAGAGGGACCCCAGGGTGAGCAGTTCTTC; CDR3 protein: CASSQEGPQGEQFF
clone size: -; D gene: -; V gene: TRBV7-3; J gene: TRBJ2-7; CDR3 length: 13; CDR3 DNA: TGTGCCAGCAGCTTAGGACCTTTATACGAGCAGTACTTC; CDR3 protein: CASSLGPLYEQYF
clone size: -; D gene: TRBD2; V gene: TRBV9; J gene: TRBJ2-7; CDR3 length: 16; CDR3 DNA: TGTGCCAGCAGCGTATTTCTAGCGGGAGGGCCAGGCGAGCAGTACTTC; CDR3 protein: CASSVFLAGGPGEQYF